This T cell receptor (beta chain) appears in the sequencing data of a study of spatial heterogeneity in lung cancer. Across the study: PBMC samples from follow-up, where available, were sequenced a median of approximately 24 months after resection. The study consistently detected more beta-chain than alpha-chain sequences.

TCR cDNA molecules were tagged individually, and each one carried a unique molecular identifier. TCRdb re-called the 5' RACE reads through MiXCR, storing one row per CDR3 protein. The sample includes 110,000 or so distinct CDR3 sequences, more than 10% of them seen just once. The CDR3 is made up of 16 amino acids. Unmatched junction bases numbered 11, after V lost 3 bases and J lost 9 bases. Germline loops: CDR1 ENHRY, CDR2 SYGVKD. The time point was: blood at routine non-recurrence follow-up after resection. Unsorted samples of tumor, nontumor lung or frozen PBMC had their whole RNA sequenced. This receptor was obtained from a female donor with early-stage non-small cell lung cancer. The rearrangement uses TRBV10-3 and TRBJ2-1, with 10 bases aligning to TRBD2. Specimen: PBMCs, collected at follow-up. CDR3 region: CAISERLAGVGGEQFF. The CDR3 DNA reads as TGTGCCATCAGTGAACGGCTAGCGGGAGTTGGAGGTGAGCAGTTCTTC.